Here is one T cell receptor (beta chain) with its context. What it recognizes is unknown. The isolated RNA, all of it, was reverse transcribed, so expressed TCRB transcripts were what got sequenced. Generated by immunoSEQ multiplex PCR, the TCRdb table keeps only in-frame clones and is missing some. The sample contains 45,000 to 65,000 clones, roughly 52% of which appear only once. This CDR3 has 16 residues. V lost 3 bases and J lost 4, with 16 bases in between. Germline lookup yields CDR1 SGHNT and CDR2 YYREEE (reference sequence). This sample was included in a study of beta chain features in type 1 diabetes. The study, taken as a whole, reports: All four CD4+ subsets from Type 1 diabetes patients carried moderately but significantly shorter TCRB CDR3s. cDNA-based reads could over-represent cells with high TCR expression. The influence of HLA type on TCRB rearrangement stayed undetermined.

J is TRBJ2-2 and V is TRBV5-4, with TRBD1 as a possible D gene (6 bases). The TCR was taken from a woman between 40 and 50 years old with type 1 diabetes. Input material: Tregs from blood. The CDR3 nucleotides read TGTGCCAGCAGCTCGACGCTTCAGGGGAGCACCGGGGAGCTGTTTTTT. Residues: CASSSTLQGSTGELFF.